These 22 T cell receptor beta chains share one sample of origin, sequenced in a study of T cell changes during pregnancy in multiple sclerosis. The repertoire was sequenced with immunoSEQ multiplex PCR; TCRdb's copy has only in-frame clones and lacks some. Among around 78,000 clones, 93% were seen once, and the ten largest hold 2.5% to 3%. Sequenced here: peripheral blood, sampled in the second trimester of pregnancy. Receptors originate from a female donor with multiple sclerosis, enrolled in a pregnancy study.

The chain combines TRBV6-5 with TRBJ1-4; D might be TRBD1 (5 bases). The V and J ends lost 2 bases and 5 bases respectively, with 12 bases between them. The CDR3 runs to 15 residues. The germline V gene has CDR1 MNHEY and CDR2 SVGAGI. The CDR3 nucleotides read TGTGCCAGCAGTTACAGGTTGGGGGGGAATGAAAAACTGTTTTTT. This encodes CASSYRLGGNEKLFF.

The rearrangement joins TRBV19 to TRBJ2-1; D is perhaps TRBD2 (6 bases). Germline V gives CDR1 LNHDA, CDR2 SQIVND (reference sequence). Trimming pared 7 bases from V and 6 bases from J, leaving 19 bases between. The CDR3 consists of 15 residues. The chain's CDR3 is CASTSPGGIPNEQFF. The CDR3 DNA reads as TGTGCCAGTACCAGCCCTGGCGGGATCCCCAATGAGCAGTTCTTC.

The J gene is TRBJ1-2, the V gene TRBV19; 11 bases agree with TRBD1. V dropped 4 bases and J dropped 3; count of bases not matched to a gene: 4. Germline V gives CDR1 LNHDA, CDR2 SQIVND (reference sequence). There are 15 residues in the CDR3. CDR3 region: CASSRTGGDHYGYTF. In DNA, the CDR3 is TGTGCCAGTAGTAGGACAGGGGGCGATCACTATGGCTACACCTTC.

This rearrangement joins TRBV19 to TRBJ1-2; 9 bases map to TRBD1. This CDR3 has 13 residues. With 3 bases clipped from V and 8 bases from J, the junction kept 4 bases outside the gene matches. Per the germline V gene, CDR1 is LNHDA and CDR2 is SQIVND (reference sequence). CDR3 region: CASSIGQGKGYTF. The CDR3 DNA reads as TGTGCCAGTAGTATTGGACAGGGGAAGGGCTACACCTTC.

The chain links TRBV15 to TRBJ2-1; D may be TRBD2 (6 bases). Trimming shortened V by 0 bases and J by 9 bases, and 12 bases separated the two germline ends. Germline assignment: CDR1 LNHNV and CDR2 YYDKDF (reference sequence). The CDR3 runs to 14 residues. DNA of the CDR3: TGTGCCACCAGCAGAGATCCGGGGACTCTTGAGCAGTTCTTC. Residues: CATSRDPGTLEQFF. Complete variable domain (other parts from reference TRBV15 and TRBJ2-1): DAMVIQNPRYQVTQFGKPVTLSCSQTLNHNVMYWYQQKSSQAPKLLFHYYDKDFNNEADTPDNFQSRRPNTSFCFLDIRSPGLGDTAMYLCATSRDPGTLEQFFGPGTRLTVL.

The CDR3 nucleotides read TGTGCCACCAGCAGAGATAAATCGGACAGATCCTACGAGCAGTACTTC. Amino acids: CATSRDKSDRSYEQYF. V is TRBV15 and J is TRBJ2-7, with D possibly being TRBD1 (6 bases). This CDR3 has 16 residues. The ends were cut back, 0 bases at V and 1 base at J, with 13 bases in the middle. The V gene's germline CDR1 is LNHNV and CDR2 YYDKDF (reference sequence).

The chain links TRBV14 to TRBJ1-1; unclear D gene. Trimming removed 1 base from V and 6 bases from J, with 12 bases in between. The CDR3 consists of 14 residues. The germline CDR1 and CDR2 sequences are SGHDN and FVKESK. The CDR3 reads CASSQVGGLAEAFF. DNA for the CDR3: TGTGCCAGCAGCCAAGTAGGAGGTCTGGCTGAAGCTTTCTTT.

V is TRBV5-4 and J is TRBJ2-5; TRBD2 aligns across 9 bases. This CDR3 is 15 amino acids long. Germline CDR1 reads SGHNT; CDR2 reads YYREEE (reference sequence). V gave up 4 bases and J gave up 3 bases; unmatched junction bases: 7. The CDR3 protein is CASSPAKRGEETQYF. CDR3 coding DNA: TGTGCCAGCAGCCCAGCTAAGCGGGGGGAAGAGACCCAGTACTTC.

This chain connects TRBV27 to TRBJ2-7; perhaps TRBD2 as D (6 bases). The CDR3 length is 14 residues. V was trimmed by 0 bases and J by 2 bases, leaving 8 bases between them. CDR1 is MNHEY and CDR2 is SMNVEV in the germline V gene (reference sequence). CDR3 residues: CASSLSGGPYEQYF. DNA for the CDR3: TGTGCCAGCAGTTTATCGGGGGGACCCTACGAGCAGTACTTC.

The CDR3 here is CASSLGPGVGNQPQHF. The CDR3 coding sequence is TGTGCCAGCAGCTTAGGGCCCGGGGTCGGCAATCAGCCCCAGCATTTT. The chain joins TRBV11-2 to TRBJ1-5, with D unresolved. Germline values: CDR1 SGHAT, CDR2 FQNNGV. Between the trimmed V and J ends, which lost 1 base and 2 bases, there was a span of 12 bases. The CDR3 loop spans 16 amino acids.

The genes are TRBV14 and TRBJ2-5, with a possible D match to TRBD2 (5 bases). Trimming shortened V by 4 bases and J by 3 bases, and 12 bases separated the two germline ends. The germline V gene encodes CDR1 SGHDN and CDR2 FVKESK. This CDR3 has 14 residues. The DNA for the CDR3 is TGTGCCAGCAGCCCCATCGGACTGGAAGAGACCCAGTACTTC. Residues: CASSPIGLEETQYF.

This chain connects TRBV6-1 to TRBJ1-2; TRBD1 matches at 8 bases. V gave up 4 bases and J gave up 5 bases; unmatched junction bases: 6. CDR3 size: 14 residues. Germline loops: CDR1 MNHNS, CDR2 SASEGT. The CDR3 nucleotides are TGTGCCAGCAGTGCCCGGGACAGGCCTTATGGCTACACCTTC. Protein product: CASSARDRPYGYTF.

In DNA form, the CDR3 reads TGCGCCAGCAGCCCAGGGAGGCCACCCTACGAGCAGTACTTC. This codes for CASSPGRPPYEQYF. The V gene is TRBV5-1, the J gene TRBJ2-7; D is possibly TRBD2 (6 bases). The germline CDR1 and CDR2 sequences are SGHRS and YFSETQ. Trimming took off 4 bases at V and 2 bases at J, with 13 bases between the two ends. The CDR3 covers 14 residues.

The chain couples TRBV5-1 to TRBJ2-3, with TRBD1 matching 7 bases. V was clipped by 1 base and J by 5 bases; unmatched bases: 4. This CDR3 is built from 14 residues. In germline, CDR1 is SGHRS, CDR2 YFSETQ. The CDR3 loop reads CASSLTGAEDTQYF. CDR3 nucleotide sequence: TGCGCCAGCAGCTTGACAGGGGCAGAAGATACGCAGTATTTT.

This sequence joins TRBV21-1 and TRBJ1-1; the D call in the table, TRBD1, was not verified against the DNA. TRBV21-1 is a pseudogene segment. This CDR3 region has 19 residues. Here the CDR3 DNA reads TGTGCCAGCAGCAAACAAAGAAGGGGACAGGGACCTTTGAACACTGAAGCTTTCTTT. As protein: CASSKQRRGQGPLNTEAFF.

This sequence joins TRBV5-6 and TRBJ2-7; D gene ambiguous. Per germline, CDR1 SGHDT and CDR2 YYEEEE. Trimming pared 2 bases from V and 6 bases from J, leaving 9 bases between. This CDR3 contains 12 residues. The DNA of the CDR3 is TGTGCCAGCAGCTTAGCCTCTGGCGAGCAGTACTTC. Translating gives CASSLASGEQYF.

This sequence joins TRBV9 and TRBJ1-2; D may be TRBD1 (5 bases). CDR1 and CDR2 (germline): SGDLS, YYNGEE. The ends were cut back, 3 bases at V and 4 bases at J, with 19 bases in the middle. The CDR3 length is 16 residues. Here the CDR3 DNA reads TGTGCCAGCAGCGAGCGAGGGACTGGCGACTTCTATGGCTACACCTTC. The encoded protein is CASSERGTGDFYGYTF.

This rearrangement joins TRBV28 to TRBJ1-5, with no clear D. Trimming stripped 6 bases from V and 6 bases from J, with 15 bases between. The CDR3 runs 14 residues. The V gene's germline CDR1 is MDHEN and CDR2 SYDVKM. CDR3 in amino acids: CASRLSLEIQPQHF. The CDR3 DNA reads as TGTGCCAGCAGACTATCCCTGGAAATTCAGCCCCAGCATTTT.

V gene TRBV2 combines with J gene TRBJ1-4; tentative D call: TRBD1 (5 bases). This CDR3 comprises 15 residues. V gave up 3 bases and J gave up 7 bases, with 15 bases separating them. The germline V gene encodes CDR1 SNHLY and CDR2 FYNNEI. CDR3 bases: TGTGCCAGCAGTGATCAAGGGGCGCCGGGTGAAAAACTGTTTTTT. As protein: CASSDQGAPGEKLFF.

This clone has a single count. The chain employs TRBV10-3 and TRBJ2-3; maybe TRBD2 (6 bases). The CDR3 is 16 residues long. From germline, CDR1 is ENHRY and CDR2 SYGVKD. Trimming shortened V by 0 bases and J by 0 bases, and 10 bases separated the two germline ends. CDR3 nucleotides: TGTGCCATCAGTGAGTCGCGCGGGATTAGCACAGATACGCAGTATTTT. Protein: CAISESRGISTDTQYF.

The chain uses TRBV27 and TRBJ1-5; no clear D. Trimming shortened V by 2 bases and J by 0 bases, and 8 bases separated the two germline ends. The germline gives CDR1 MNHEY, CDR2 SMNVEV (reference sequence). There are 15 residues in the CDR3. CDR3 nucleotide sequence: TGTGCCAGCAGTTTAGAGGGAAGTAGCAATCAGCCCCAGCATTTT. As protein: CASSLEGSSNQPQHF.

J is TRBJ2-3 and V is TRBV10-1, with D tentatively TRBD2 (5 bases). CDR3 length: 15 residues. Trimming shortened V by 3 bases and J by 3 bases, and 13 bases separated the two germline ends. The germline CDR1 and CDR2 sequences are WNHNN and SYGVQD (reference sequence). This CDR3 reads CASSERSGRTDTQYF. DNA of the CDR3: TGCGCCAGCAGTGAACGAAGCGGAAGGACAGATACGCAGTATTTT.